This is a list of T cell receptor beta chains from one sample in a study of radiotherapy plus CTLA-4 blockade in lung cancer. Generated by immunoSEQ multiplex PCR, the TCRdb table keeps only in-frame clones and is missing some. The sample includes fewer than 65,000 clones, roughly 77% of them seen just once. The starting material was peripheral blood, obtained from a patient treated with radiotherapy plus ipilimumab. The source is a human donor with non-small cell lung cancer who had a complete response to radiotherapy plus ipilimumab. Both conserved end residues are part of each CDR3. Fields, in order: V gene, clone size, CDR3 length, D gene, J gene, CDR3 protein, CDR3 DNA. A D gene is named only where the DNA matches it firmly. Part of the rows lack a size; the others show once, few, many or a class for expanded clones.

v_gene: TRBV12-5; abundance: NA; len: 17; d_gene: NA; j_gene: TRBJ2-7; CDR3aa: CASGLVLSGLEAYEQYF; CDR3nt: TGTGCTAGTGGTTTGGTATTGAGTGGTCTCGAGGCCTACGAGCAGTACTTC
v_gene: TRBV19; abundance: NA; len: 16; d_gene: TRBD1; j_gene: TRBJ1-2; CDR3aa: CASSIPTGRRGDGYTF; CDR3nt: TGTGCCAGTAGTATCCCGACAGGGAGGAGGGGAGATGGCTACACCTTC
v_gene: TRBV10-3; abundance: NA; len: 15; d_gene: TRBD1; j_gene: TRBJ2-1; CDR3aa: CAISEGQGTYNEQFF; CDR3nt: TGTGCCATCAGTGAAGGACAGGGGACCTACAATGAGCAGTTCTTC
v_gene: TRBV10-3; abundance: few; len: 14; d_gene: TRBD2; j_gene: TRBJ2-2; CDR3aa: CAISVGGGTGELFF; CDR3nt: TGTGCCATCAGTGTGGGCGGGGGAACCGGGGAGCTGTTTTTT
v_gene: TRBV5-1; abundance: NA; len: 13; d_gene: TRBD1; j_gene: TRBJ1-1; CDR3aa: CASSVDRATEAFF; CDR3nt: TGCGCCAGCAGCGTTGACAGGGCAACTGAAGCCTTCTTT
v_gene: TRBV18; abundance: NA; len: 16; d_gene: TRBD2; j_gene: TRBJ2-1; CDR3aa: CASSPSSGSSYNEQFF; CDR3nt: TGTGCCAGCTCACCATCTAGCGGGAGCTCCTACAATGAGCAGTTCTTC
v_gene: TRBV7-8; abundance: NA; len: 14; d_gene: NA; j_gene: TRBJ1-3; CDR3aa: CASSLAPRPNTIYF; CDR3nt: TGTGCCAGCAGCTTAGCGCCCAGGCCGAACACCATATATTTT
v_gene: TRBV19; abundance: few; len: 15; d_gene: TRBD1; j_gene: TRBJ2-7; CDR3aa: CASSIRQGLGYEQYF; CDR3nt: TGTGCCAGTAGTATCAGACAGGGGCTTGGCTACGAGCAGTACTTC
v_gene: TRBV28; abundance: NA; len: 13; d_gene: NA; j_gene: TRBJ2-1; CDR3aa: CASTAGRGNEQFF; CDR3nt: TGTGCCAGCACCGCCGGGAGAGGGAATGAGCAGTTCTTC
v_gene: TRBV6-1; abundance: NA; len: 14; d_gene: TRBD1; j_gene: TRBJ2-3; CDR3aa: CASTGTGQADTQYF; CDR3nt: TGTGCCAGCACCGGGACAGGGCAGGCAGATACGCAGTATTTT
v_gene: TRBV15; abundance: NA; len: 14; d_gene: TRBD2; j_gene: TRBJ2-5; CDR3aa: CATREGGGVETQYF; CDR3nt: TGTGCCACCAGAGAAGGCGGGGGGGTAGAGACCCAGTACTTC
v_gene: TRBV30; abundance: NA; len: 14; d_gene: TRBD1; j_gene: TRBJ1-1; CDR3aa: CAWSVTGGGTEAFF; CDR3nt: TGTGCCTGGAGTGTAACAGGGGGGGGCACTGAAGCTTTCTTT
v_gene: TRBV28; abundance: NA; len: 14; d_gene: TRBD2; j_gene: TRBJ2-1; CDR3aa: CASGLAGVGNEQFF; CDR3nt: TGTGCCAGCGGACTAGCGGGAGTAGGCAATGAGCAGTTCTTC
v_gene: TRBV28; abundance: NA; len: 16; d_gene: TRBD1; j_gene: TRBJ1-5; CDR3aa: CASSGQGGVLGQPQHF; CDR3nt: TGTGCCAGCAGTGGACAGGGGGGTGTCCTCGGTCAGCCCCAGCATTTT
v_gene: TRBV15; abundance: NA; len: 15; d_gene: NA; j_gene: TRBJ2-5; CDR3aa: CATSRDDWRGETQYF; CDR3nt: TGTGCCACCAGCAGAGATGACTGGCGAGGAGAGACCCAGTACTTC
v_gene: TRBV7-2; abundance: once; len: 17; d_gene: NA; j_gene: TRBJ2-3; CDR3aa: CASSLAPSGTLSDTQYF; CDR3nt: TGTGCCAGCAGCTTAGCGCCAAGCGGTACACTTTCGGATACGCAGTATTTT
v_gene: TRBV18; abundance: NA; len: 14; d_gene: TRBD1; j_gene: TRBJ1-1; CDR3aa: CASSFDRGNTEAFF; CDR3nt: TGTGCCAGCTCATTTGACAGGGGTAACACTGAAGCTTTCTTT
v_gene: TRBV7-6; abundance: few; len: 15; d_gene: TRBD1; j_gene: TRBJ1-4; CDR3aa: CASSLVPGQGRKLFF; CDR3nt: TGTGCCAGCAGCCTCGTCCCGGGACAGGGGCGGAAACTGTTTTTT
v_gene: TRBV6-1; abundance: NA; len: 15; d_gene: NA; j_gene: TRBJ2-5; CDR3aa: CASSEATAGKETQYF; CDR3nt: TGTGCCAGCAGTGAAGCAACAGCTGGCAAAGAGACCCAGTACTTC
v_gene: TRBV10-2; abundance: few; len: 12; d_gene: NA; j_gene: TRBJ1-2; CDR3aa: CASSLTSSDYTF; CDR3nt: TGCGCCAGCAGCTTGACAAGTTCGGACTACACCTTC
v_gene: TRBV5-1; abundance: NA; len: 20; d_gene: TRBD2; j_gene: TRBJ2-6; CDR3aa: CASSLVSGGGTISGANVLTF; CDR3nt: TGCGCCAGCAGCTTGGTTAGCGGGGGGGGTACTATTTCTGGGGCCAACGTCCTGACTTTC
v_gene: TRBV2; abundance: NA; len: 14; d_gene: NA; j_gene: TRBJ1-2; CDR3aa: CASSEVTANYGYTF; CDR3nt: TGTGCCAGCAGTGAAGTGACAGCTAACTATGGCTACACCTTC
v_gene: TRBV30; abundance: NA; len: 15; d_gene: TRBD1; j_gene: TRBJ2-3; CDR3aa: CAWRWGQGAKDTQYF; CDR3nt: TGTGCCTGGAGGTGGGGACAGGGGGCAAAAGATACGCAGTATTTT
v_gene: TRBV18; abundance: NA; len: 13; d_gene: NA; j_gene: TRBJ1-1; CDR3aa: CASQYRQTFEAFF; CDR3nt: TGTGCCAGCCAGTATAGACAGACGTTCGAAGCTTTCTTT
v_gene: TRBV7-2; abundance: NA; len: 15; d_gene: TRBD1; j_gene: TRBJ2-2; CDR3aa: CASSRGGSPPGELFF; CDR3nt: TGTGCCAGCAGCCGAGGGGGCTCACCCCCCGGGGAGCTGTTTTTT
v_gene: TRBV5-1; abundance: few; len: 17; d_gene: TRBD2; j_gene: TRBJ2-3; CDR3aa: CASSLAPSGRAVDTQYF; CDR3nt: TGCGCCAGCAGCTTGGCCCCTAGCGGGAGGGCCGTCGATACGCAGTATTTT
v_gene: TRBV6-5; abundance: NA; len: 13; d_gene: NA; j_gene: TRBJ1-1; CDR3aa: CASSDGVNTEAFF; CDR3nt: TGTGCCAGCAGTGACGGAGTGAACACTGAAGCTTTCTTT
v_gene: TRBV27; abundance: NA; len: 17; d_gene: TRBD1; j_gene: TRBJ2-6; CDR3aa: CASKPQGRRTGANVLTF; CDR3nt: TGTGCCAGCAAGCCACAGGGGCGTAGGACTGGGGCCAACGTCCTGACTTTC
v_gene: TRBV13; abundance: NA; len: 17; d_gene: TRBD2; j_gene: TRBJ2-1; CDR3aa: CASSLLTGTSTYNEQFF; CDR3nt: TGTGCCAGCAGCTTACTAACCGGGACTAGCACCTACAATGAGCAGTTCTTC
v_gene: TRBV10-2; abundance: NA; len: 11; d_gene: NA; j_gene: TRBJ1-2; CDR3aa: CATRSFGGYTF; CDR3nt: TGCGCCACTCGATCTTTCGGGGGCTACACCTTC
v_gene: TRBV5-1; abundance: NA; len: 15; d_gene: TRBD1; j_gene: TRBJ2-1; CDR3aa: CASSSGTGVGSEQFF; CDR3nt: TGCGCCAGCAGCTCCGGGACAGGGGTTGGCAGTGAGCAGTTCTTC
v_gene: TRBV5-4; abundance: NA; len: 16; d_gene: TRBD1; j_gene: TRBJ2-2; CDR3aa: CASSKGGTGENGELFF; CDR3nt: TGTGCCAGCAGCAAAGGTGGGACAGGGGAAAACGGGGAGCTGTTTTTT
v_gene: TRBV4-2; abundance: NA; len: 16; d_gene: NA; j_gene: TRBJ1-3; CDR3aa: CASSQAPIVAGNTIYF; CDR3nt: TGTGCCAGCAGCCAAGCCCCGATAGTTGCTGGAAACACCATATATTTT
v_gene: TRBV7-2; abundance: NA; len: 17; d_gene: NA; j_gene: TRBJ2-2; CDR3aa: CASSLARAGGWAGELFF; CDR3nt: TGTGCCAGCAGCTTAGCGCGGGCAGGGGGGTGGGCCGGGGAGCTGTTTTTT
v_gene: TRBV6-1; abundance: NA; len: 14; d_gene: NA; j_gene: TRBJ2-1; CDR3aa: CATSTPSSYNEQFF; CDR3nt: TGTGCCACCTCGACACCCAGCTCCTACAATGAGCAGTTCTTC
v_gene: TRBV4-3; abundance: NA; len: 13; d_gene: NA; j_gene: TRBJ2-1; CDR3aa: CASSQDIRNEQFF; CDR3nt: TGCGCCAGCAGCCAAGATATTCGGAATGAGCAGTTCTTC
v_gene: TRBV19; abundance: NA; len: 15; d_gene: NA; j_gene: TRBJ2-7; CDR3aa: CASSMAGASIYEQYF; CDR3nt: TGTGCCAGTAGTATGGCAGGGGCAAGTATCTACGAGCAGTACTTC
v_gene: TRBV27; abundance: NA; len: 16; d_gene: NA; j_gene: TRBJ1-1; CDR3aa: CASKDRRVGGNTEAFF; CDR3nt: TGTGCCAGCAAGGATCGTCGGGTAGGGGGGAACACTGAAGCTTTCTTT
v_gene: TRBV18; abundance: few; len: 15; d_gene: TRBD1; j_gene: TRBJ2-5; CDR3aa: CASSPLGTGIVTQYF; CDR3nt: TGTGCCAGCTCACCACTAGGGACAGGGATCGTGACCCAGTACTTC
v_gene: TRBV11-2; abundance: few; len: 14; d_gene: TRBD2; j_gene: TRBJ2-1; CDR3aa: CASSYLAGYNEQFF; CDR3nt: TGTGCCAGCAGCTACCTAGCGGGATACAATGAGCAGTTCTTC
v_gene: TRBV2; abundance: NA; len: 13; d_gene: NA; j_gene: TRBJ1-5; CDR3aa: CASKGSSNQPQHF; CDR3nt: TGTGCCAGCAAGGGGTCGAGCAATCAGCCCCAGCATTTT
v_gene: TRBV5-4; abundance: once; len: 14; d_gene: NA; j_gene: TRBJ2-4; CDR3aa: CASSSLGLQNIQYF; CDR3nt: TGTGCCAGCAGCTCCCTGGGCCTCCAAAACATTCAGTACTTC
v_gene: TRBV7-6; abundance: NA; len: 17; d_gene: TRBD1; j_gene: TRBJ2-3; CDR3aa: CASSWGTGGRSTDTQYF; CDR3nt: TGTGCCAGCTCCTGGGGGACAGGGGGCCGTAGCACAGATACGCAGTATTTT
v_gene: TRBV27; abundance: NA; len: 13; d_gene: NA; j_gene: TRBJ1-2; CDR3aa: CASSHGTGFGYTF; CDR3nt: TGTGCCAGCAGTCACGGTACAGGGTTCGGCTACACCTTC
v_gene: TRBV9; abundance: NA; len: 14; d_gene: TRBD1; j_gene: TRBJ1-1; CDR3aa: CASTLGQLNTEAFF; CDR3nt: TGTGCCAGCACGTTGGGACAGTTGAACACTGAAGCTTTCTTT
v_gene: TRBV4-3; abundance: NA; len: 16; d_gene: TRBD2; j_gene: TRBJ2-1; CDR3aa: CASSQDRGGAGNEQFF; CDR3nt: TGCGCCAGCAGCCAAGACCGCGGGGGGGCCGGGAATGAGCAGTTCTTC
v_gene: TRBV15; abundance: NA; len: 18; d_gene: TRBD2; j_gene: TRBJ2-3; CDR3aa: CATSRELAGGPRTDTQYF; CDR3nt: TGTGCCACCAGCAGGGAATTAGCGGGAGGGCCCCGAACAGATACGCAGTATTTT
v_gene: TRBV19; abundance: NA; len: 16; d_gene: TRBD1; j_gene: TRBJ2-1; CDR3aa: CASSILLRGLYNEQFF; CDR3nt: TGTGCCAGTAGTATCCTCCTCAGGGGGCTGTACAATGAGCAGTTCTTC
v_gene: TRBV29-1; abundance: NA; len: 14; d_gene: TRBD2; j_gene: TRBJ2-1; CDR3aa: CSLESAGGPNEQFF; CDR3nt: TGCAGCCTTGAGTCAGCGGGGGGGCCAAATGAGCAGTTCTTC
v_gene: TRBV7-2; abundance: NA; len: 16; d_gene: NA; j_gene: TRBJ2-5; CDR3aa: CASSLSVARDQETQYF; CDR3nt: TGTGCCAGCAGCTTAAGTGTTGCCAGGGACCAAGAGACCCAGTACTTC